A single T cell receptor beta chain is shown here with its context. The antigen is undetermined. An end of the junction does not agree with germline; a read error may underlie this. CDR3 length: 13 amino acids. The V gene's germline CDR1 is SNHLY and CDR2 FYNNEI. This record belongs to a study of blood T cells in healthy people across ages. Combining a sample-barcoded 5' primer with a J-beta primer mix, a second PCR ran for about 7 to 11 cycles. TCRdb re-derived calls from the 5' RACE reads in MiXCR, one entry per CDR3 protein. The sample lists fewer than 900,000 distinct CDR3 sequences, about 36% seen once, with 10% to 15% in the top ten. Study findings and constraints: Diversity estimates from one million T cells were considered underestimates.

This chain connects TRBV2 to TRBJ2-7; D remains unclear. This receptor was obtained from a man between 18 and 35 years old in good health. The sequencing input was blood. The CDR3 DNA is TGTGCCAGCGGTGAAGCGCCGAGGTACGAGCAGTACTTC. Residues: CASGEAPRYEQYF.